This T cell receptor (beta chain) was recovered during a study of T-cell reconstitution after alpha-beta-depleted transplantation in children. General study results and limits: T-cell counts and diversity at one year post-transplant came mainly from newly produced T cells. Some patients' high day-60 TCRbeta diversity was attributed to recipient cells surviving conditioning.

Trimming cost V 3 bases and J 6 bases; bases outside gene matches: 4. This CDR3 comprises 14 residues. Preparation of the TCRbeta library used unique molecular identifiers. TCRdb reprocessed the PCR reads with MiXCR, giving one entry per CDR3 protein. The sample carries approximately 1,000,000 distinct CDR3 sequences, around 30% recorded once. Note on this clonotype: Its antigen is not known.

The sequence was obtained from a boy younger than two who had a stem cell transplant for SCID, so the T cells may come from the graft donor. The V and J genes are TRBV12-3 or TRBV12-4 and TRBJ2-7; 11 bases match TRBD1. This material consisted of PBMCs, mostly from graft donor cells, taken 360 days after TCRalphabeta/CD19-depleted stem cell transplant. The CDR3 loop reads CASSFGTGGSEQYF. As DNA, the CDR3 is TGTGCCAGCAGTTTTGGGACAGGGGGTTCCGAGCAGTACTTC.